These T cell receptor beta chains were read from a single sample in a study of shared clonotypes between healthy human individuals. TCRdb keeps only in-frame clones here, not all; method: immunoSEQ multiplex PCR. Among 700,000 or so clones, around 72% were seen once, and the ten largest hold 1.8%. The sample comprised memory CD4+ T cells sorted from blood. Receptors were obtained from a woman in her 30s in good health. Each CDR3 is given with its conserved first and last residue. A D gene is named only where the DNA matches it firmly. Some rows have no size entry. The others give once, few or many, or a class for an expanded clone.

d_gene: NA
j_gene: TRBJ2-2
abundance: NA
v_gene: TRBV19
CDR3aa: CASLPRLAPNTGELFF
CDR3nt: TGTGCCAGTTTACCCCGGCTAGCGCCGAACACCGGGGAGCTGTTTTTT

d_gene: TRBD1
j_gene: TRBJ1-2
abundance: NA
v_gene: TRBV19
CDR3aa: CASSAQTGANYGYTF
CDR3nt: TGTGCCAGTAGTGCCCAGACAGGGGCTAACTATGGCTACACCTTC

d_gene: NA
j_gene: TRBJ2-5
abundance: few
v_gene: TRBV11-2
CDR3aa: CATSLGEETQYF
CDR3nt: TGTGCCACAAGCCTAGGTGAAGAGACCCAGTACTTC

d_gene: NA
j_gene: TRBJ1-2
abundance: NA
v_gene: TRBV27
CDR3aa: CASSSDRGIGYGYTF
CDR3nt: TGTGCCAGCAGTTCAGATCGGGGGATAGGCTATGGCTACACCTTC

d_gene: NA
j_gene: TRBJ1-2
abundance: few
v_gene: TRBV6-1
CDR3aa: CASSEGLSNYGYTF
CDR3nt: TGTGCCAGCAGTGAAGGGCTTTCTAACTATGGCTACACCTTC

d_gene: NA
j_gene: TRBJ2-7
abundance: NA
v_gene: TRBV28
CDR3aa: CASRVRRPYEQYF
CDR3nt: TGTGCCAGCAGGGTAAGAAGGCCCTACGAGCAGTACTTC

d_gene: TRBD1
j_gene: TRBJ2-7
abundance: NA
v_gene: TRBV4-1
CDR3aa: CASSRTGFDEQYF
CDR3nt: TGCGCCAGCAGCCGGACAGGGTTCGACGAGCAGTACTTC

d_gene: NA
j_gene: TRBJ2-7
abundance: NA
v_gene: TRBV21-1
CDR3aa: CASSKAAQPLTEQYF
CDR3nt: TGTGCCAGCAGCAAAGCGGCGCAGCCCCTTACGGAGCAGTACTTC

d_gene: NA
j_gene: TRBJ1-5
abundance: NA
v_gene: TRBV18
CDR3aa: CASQQGSNQPQHF
CDR3nt: TGTGCCAGCCAACAGGGTTCCAATCAGCCCCAGCATTTT

d_gene: NA
j_gene: TRBJ2-3
abundance: NA
v_gene: TRBV5-6
CDR3aa: CASSLWGAPDTQYF
CDR3nt: TGTGCCAGCAGCTTGTGGGGTGCCCCAGATACGCAGTATTTT

d_gene: TRBD1
j_gene: TRBJ1-1
abundance: NA
v_gene: TRBV29-1
CDR3aa: CSVKLLGTGKSTEAFF
CDR3nt: TGCAGCGTTAAGCTCCTTGGGACAGGGAAGAGCACTGAAGCTTTCTTT

d_gene: NA
j_gene: TRBJ2-1
abundance: many
v_gene: TRBV5-1
CDR3aa: CASSLMGEPYNEQFF
CDR3nt: TGCGCCAGCAGCTTGATGGGGGAGCCCTACAATGAGCAGTTCTTC

d_gene: TRBD1
j_gene: TRBJ1-5
abundance: NA
v_gene: TRBV19
CDR3aa: CASTRDRQNSNQPQHF
CDR3nt: TGTGCCAGTACCAGGGACAGACAAAATAGCAATCAGCCCCAGCATTTT

d_gene: TRBD1
j_gene: TRBJ1-5
abundance: many
v_gene: TRBV28
CDR3aa: CASSQPPTGDLYSNQPQHF
CDR3nt: TGTGCCAGCAGTCAGCCCCCGACAGGGGATTTATATAGCAATCAGCCCCAGCATTTT

d_gene: NA
j_gene: TRBJ2-7
abundance: NA
v_gene: TRBV28
CDR3aa: CASRSSSAGLGQYF
CDR3nt: TGTGCCAGCAGGTCCTCTAGCGCCGGTTTAGGGCAGTACTTC

d_gene: NA
j_gene: TRBJ2-3
abundance: NA
v_gene: TRBV29-1
CDR3aa: CSVEEGADQTGTQYF
CDR3nt: TGCAGCGTTGAAGAAGGGGCGGACCAGACGGGTACGCAGTATTTT

d_gene: NA
j_gene: TRBJ1-5
abundance: few
v_gene: TRBV7-2
CDR3aa: CASSLNEHQPQHF
CDR3nt: TGTGCCAGCAGCTTAAATGAGCATCAGCCCCAGCATTTT

d_gene: NA
j_gene: TRBJ2-7
abundance: NA
v_gene: TRBV5-6
CDR3aa: CASSLAIVWEGYEQYF
CDR3nt: TGTGCCAGCAGCTTGGCCATAGTCTGGGAAGGCTACGAGCAGTACTTC

d_gene: NA
j_gene: TRBJ1-4
abundance: NA
v_gene: TRBV6-1
CDR3aa: CASSRLTANEKLFF
CDR3nt: TGTGCCAGCAGTAGACTGACTGCTAATGAAAAACTGTTTTTT

d_gene: NA
j_gene: TRBJ2-1
abundance: once
v_gene: TRBV10-1
CDR3aa: CATSTGGRDEQFF
CDR3nt: TGCGCCACCTCGACTGGGGGTCGCGATGAGCAGTTCTTC

d_gene: NA
j_gene: TRBJ2-7
abundance: NA
v_gene: TRBV7-2
CDR3aa: CASSSQTLSEQYF
CDR3nt: TGTGCCAGCAGCTCCCAGACCCTCTCCGAGCAGTACTTC

d_gene: NA
j_gene: TRBJ2-7
abundance: once
v_gene: TRBV5-5
CDR3aa: CASSLGPLTTYEQYF
CDR3nt: TGTGCCAGCAGCTTGGGACCGCTTACTACCTACGAGCAGTACTTC